The 29 T cell receptor beta chains listed next were all sequenced from one sample in a study of cytomegalovirus exposure and HLA in healthy donors. The table came from immunoSEQ multiplex PCR; TCRdb's copy has only in-frame clones and leaves some out. Seen here are hundreds of thousands of clones, more than 75% observed once, and the top ten hold around 12%. The specimen was PBMCs. These TCRs come from a man aged 18-30 years in good health and CMV-seropositive.

The rearrangement links TRBV19 to TRBJ2-1; D call uncertain. Per the germline V gene, CDR1 is LNHDA and CDR2 is SQIVND (reference sequence). The CDR3 spans 17 residues. Trimming left V 5 bases short and J 0 bases short, with 17 bases between. The CDR3 here is CASSSVSARASYNEQFF. Written as DNA, the CDR3 is TGTGCCAGTAGTTCGGTGAGTGCTAGAGCCTCCTACAATGAGCAGTTCTTC.

The chain is built from TRBV6-6 and TRBJ2-7, with 14 positions matching TRBD2. Per the germline V gene, CDR1 is MNHNY and CDR2 is SVGAGI (reference sequence). Germline trimming cut 5 bases from V and 7 bases from J; bases unmatched to any gene: 7. The CDR3 covers 15 residues. In DNA, the CDR3 is TGTGCCAGCAGTGGACTAGCGGGAGGCCTTTGGGAGCAGTACTTC. Its protein is CASSGLAGGLWEQYF.

The chain combines TRBV15 with TRBJ2-2; D possibly corresponds to TRBD2 (5 bases). Germline V gives CDR1 LNHNV, CDR2 YYDKDF (reference sequence). The ends were cut back, 1 base at V and 2 bases at J, with 8 bases in the middle. The CDR3 loop spans 15 amino acids. CDR3 in amino acids: CATSRGGLNTGELFF. In DNA, the CDR3 is TGTGCCACCAGCAGAGGAGGGCTAAACACCGGGGAGCTGTTTTTT.

The chain uses TRBV2 and TRBJ2-1; 10 bases are shared with TRBD2. Germline trimming cut 1 base from V and 6 bases from J; bases unmatched to any gene: 0. This CDR3 has 14 residues. CDR1 SNHLY and CDR2 FYNNEI come from the germline V gene. The CDR3 loop reads CASSEVAGGNEQFF. CDR3 in DNA: TGTGCCAGCAGTGAAGTAGCGGGAGGCAATGAGCAGTTCTTC.

There are a few counts of this clone. The chain recombines TRBV6-1 with TRBJ1-2; the D gene is possibly TRBD1 (5 bases). The germline CDR1 and CDR2 sequences are MNHNS and SASEGT. The CDR3 runs 13 residues. Between the trimmed V and J ends, which lost 7 bases and 0 bases, there was a span of 9 bases. CDR3 nucleotide sequence: TGTGCCAGCACTAGGGACGCTAACTATGGCTACACCTTC. Translation: CASTRDANYGYTF.

The chain couples TRBV6-5 to TRBJ2-3, with D perhaps TRBD1 (5 bases). V was clipped by 1 base and J by 1 base, with 9 bases between them. The CDR3 runs 15 residues. Germline V gene lookup returns CDR1 MNHEY and CDR2 SVGAGI. CDR3 sequence: CASSYWQGRTDTQYF. As DNA, the CDR3 is TGTGCCAGCAGTTACTGGCAGGGCCGCACAGATACGCAGTATTTT.

This clone was counted a single time. This chain connects TRBV29-1 to TRBJ2-7; D is unresolved. The germline V gene encodes CDR1 SQVTM and CDR2 ANQGSEA. Deletions cut 6 bases from V and 3 bases from J, with 15 bases between. The CDR3 consists of 13 residues. The CDR3 reads CSVPGSSLYEQYF. The CDR3 DNA reads as TGCAGCGTCCCGGGCTCCTCTCTCTACGAGCAGTACTTC.

There are a few counts of this clone. CDR3 in amino acids: CASSLDRDSIYEQYF. CDR3 nucleotide sequence: TGTGCCAGCAGCTTGGATCGGGACAGTATCTACGAGCAGTACTTC. V gene TRBV7-9 combines with J gene TRBJ2-7, with 7 positions matching TRBD1. CDR3 length equals 15 residues. Germline CDR1 reads SEHNR; CDR2 reads FQNEAQ (reference sequence). J lost 3 bases, V lost 3 bases, and 8 bases had no gene match.

This clone was picked up one time. The J gene is TRBJ2-7, the V gene TRBV6-5, with 9 bases aligning to TRBD1. The V gene's germline CDR1 is MNHEY and CDR2 SVGAGI. CDR3 length: 14 residues. V lost 5 bases and J lost 2; bases outside the gene matches: 4. The CDR3 region is CASSKTGGTYEQYF. Written as DNA, the CDR3 is TGTGCCAGCAGTAAAACAGGGGGCACCTACGAGCAGTACTTC.

The rearrangement links TRBV6-4 to TRBJ2-7; TRBD2 might be the D (5 bases). The CDR3 contains 13 residues. In germline, CDR1 is MRHNA, CDR2 SNTAGT. V dropped 2 bases and J dropped 0 bases, with 5 bases sitting between them. The CDR3 reads CASSDGSSYEQYF. CDR3 DNA sequence: TGTGCCAGCAGTGACGGGAGCTCCTACGAGCAGTACTTC.

The V gene is TRBV15, the J gene TRBJ1-2, with D unclear. The CDR3 spans 14 residues. The V gene's germline CDR1 is LNHNV and CDR2 YYDKDF (reference sequence). Trimming removed 0 bases at V and 0 bases at J, with 5 bases between. The CDR3, as DNA: TGTGCCACCAGCAGAGAGGCGGCTAACTATGGCTACACCTTC. Its protein product is CATSREAANYGYTF.

V and J are TRBV2 and TRBJ2-7; D is ambiguous. Germline V gene data show CDR1 as SNHLY and CDR2 as FYNNEI. This CDR3 is 14 amino acids long. Trimming took off 6 bases at V and 0 bases at J, with 12 bases between the two ends. The CDR3 DNA sequence: TGTGCCAGCAGCCTAGACCTCAGCTCCTACGAGCAGTACTTC. Protein: CASSLDLSSYEQYF. The full variable domain, with the rest looked up from reference TRBV2 and TRBJ2-7, is EPEVTQTPSHQVTQMGQEVILRCVPISNHLYFYWYRQILGQKVEFLVSFYNNEISEKSEIFDDQFSVERPDGSNFTLKIRSTKLEDSAMYFCASSLDLSSYEQYFGPGTRLTVT.

The chain has TRBV6-5 and TRBJ1-2; TRBD1 matches at 8 bases. The germline CDR1 and CDR2 sequences are MNHEY and SVGAGI. This CDR3 region has 15 residues. V dropped 0 bases and J dropped 5; count of bases not matched to a gene: 5. For the CDR3, the DNA is TGTGCCAGCAGTTACTCTCGGGACAGGCCGTATGGCTACACCTTC. Amino acids: CASSYSRDRPYGYTF.

The gene calls are TRBV7-9 and TRBJ2-7; D unclear. This CDR3 is 12 amino acids long. Trimming pared 5 bases from V and 1 base from J, leaving 6 bases between. The germline gives CDR1 SEHNR, CDR2 FQNEAQ (reference sequence). The chain's CDR3 is CASSPGSYEQYF. The CDR3 DNA reads TGTGCCAGCAGCCCTGGGTCCTACGAGCAGTACTTC.

The rearrangement uses TRBV6-6 and TRBJ1-5, with 9 positions matching TRBD1. Germline V lookup: CDR1 MNHNY, CDR2 SVGAGI (reference sequence). The CDR3 contains 15 residues. V trimming: 2 bases; J trimming: 7 bases; junction bases outside the gene matches: 6. CDR3 in amino acids: CASSYVGQGIQPQHF. CDR3 DNA: TGTGCCAGCAGTTACGTGGGACAGGGAATACAGCCCCAGCATTTT.

This chain links TRBV6-1 with TRBJ1-2; weak D call: TRBD1 (6 bases). V lost 1 base and J lost 8, with 20 bases in between. CDR3 length: 16 residues. Per the germline V gene, CDR1 is MNHNS and CDR2 is SASEGT. This chain's CDR3 is CASSEVSNRDLGGYTF. As DNA, the CDR3 is TGTGCCAGCAGTGAAGTTTCTAACAGGGACCTGGGCGGCTACACCTTC.

The J gene is TRBJ2-2, the V gene TRBV4-2; D unclear. The CDR3 is made up of 13 amino acids. The germline V gene encodes CDR1 LGHNA and CDR2 YNFKEQ. Between the trimmed V and J ends, which lost 3 bases and 5 bases, there was a span of 7 bases. The CDR3 here is CASSQGETGELFF. The CDR3 coding sequence is TGTGCCAGCAGCCAGGGTGAGACCGGGGAGCTGTTTTTT.

This clone was counted a single time. The rearrangement links TRBV27 to TRBJ1-2; weak D call: TRBD1 (5 bases). The V end lost 5 bases, the J end lost 8 bases, and 24 bases lay between the germline ends. The germline V gene has CDR1 MNHEY and CDR2 SMNVEV (reference sequence). There are 16 residues in the CDR3. The CDR3 reads CASSDMGRILAGGYTF. The CDR3 coding sequence is TGTGCCAGCAGTGACATGGGACGGATCCTCGCGGGGGGCTACACCTTC.

This rearrangement joins TRBV6-6 to TRBJ2-1; 11 positions agree with TRBD2. With 5 bases clipped from V and 2 bases from J, the junction kept 2 bases outside the gene matches. Germline V CDR1 and CDR2: MNHNY, SVGAGI (reference sequence). This CDR3 contains 15 residues. CDR3 sequence reads: CASSATSGAYNEQFF. CDR3 in DNA: TGTGCCAGCAGTGCGACTAGCGGGGCCTACAATGAGCAGTTCTTC.

The J gene is TRBJ2-1, the V gene TRBV6-5; D is ambiguous. Germline V CDR1 and CDR2: MNHEY, SVGAGI. Trimming removed 2 bases from V and 5 bases from J, with 10 bases in between. There are 14 residues in the CDR3. The chain's CDR3 is CASSYGEPHNEQFF. The CDR3 DNA is TGTGCCAGCAGTTACGGGGAACCCCACAATGAGCAGTTCTTC.

This sequence joins TRBV28 and TRBJ2-3, with TRBD2 matching over 8 bases. The CDR3 contains 15 residues. The J segment lost 1 base and the V segment lost 1 base, leaving 1 base of the junction unmatched. CDR1 and CDR2 (germline): MDHEN, SYDVKM. In DNA, the CDR3 is TGTGCCAGCAGTTTATTAGCGGGACGCACAGATACGCAGTATTTT. Amino acid sequence: CASSLLAGRTDTQYF. Together with reference TRBV28 and TRBJ2-3, the CDR3 gives the full variable domain: DVKVTQSSRYLVKRTGEKVFLECVQDMDHENMFWYRQDPGLGLRLIYFSYDVKMKEKGDIPEGYSVSREKKERFSLILESASTNQTSMYLCASSLLAGRTDTQYFGPGTRLTVL.

The chain recombines TRBV19 with TRBJ2-7; unclear D gene. This CDR3 spans 15 amino acids. CDR1 LNHDA and CDR2 SQIVND come from the germline V gene (reference sequence). V dropped 8 bases and J dropped 0 bases, with 17 bases sitting between them. Here the CDR3 DNA reads TGTGCCAGTGGCCAACCCGGGTTCACCTCCTACGAGCAGTACTTC. Translating it yields CASGQPGFTSYEQYF.

The J gene is TRBJ1-1, the V gene TRBV4-2; D gene ambiguous. The germline V gene has CDR1 LGHNA and CDR2 YNFKEQ. CDR3 length equals 13 residues. V was shortened by 0 bases and J by 3 bases, with 5 bases between the two germline ends. CDR3 protein: CASSQERDTEAFF. CDR3 in DNA: TGTGCCAGCAGCCAAGAGAGGGACACTGAAGCTTTCTTT.

This clone has a handful of counts. The CDR3 coding sequence is TGTGCCAGTAGCACTAGCGGGATCTCCAATGAGCAGTTCTTC. It specifies CASSTSGISNEQFF. The V call is TRBV19, the J call TRBJ2-1; 10 bases align to TRBD2. Germline CDR1 LNHDA, CDR2 SQIVND (reference sequence). After removal of 6 bases from V and 6 bases from J, the junction contained 5 bases not matched to a gene. This CDR3 contains 14 residues.

The chain has TRBV30 and TRBJ2-1; no reliable D call. The length of the CDR3 is 15 residues. Germline V gene lookup returns CDR1 GTSNPN and CDR2 SVGIG (reference sequence). V was pared by 6 bases and J by 0 bases, with 15 bases between. The CDR3 protein is CACPKGSSSYNEQFF. CDR3 nucleotide sequence: TGTGCCTGTCCTAAGGGCAGCAGCTCCTACAATGAGCAGTTCTTC.

The rearrangement uses TRBV28 and TRBJ1-2; 10 nucleotides align to TRBD1. Germline loops: CDR1 MDHEN, CDR2 SYDVKM. Trimming cost V 3 bases and J 4 bases; bases outside gene matches: 5. This CDR3 spans 15 amino acids. CDR3 DNA: TGTGCCAGCAGTTTGCGACAGGGGGCAAGCTATGGCTACACCTTC. Amino acids: CASSLRQGASYGYTF.

The chain joins TRBV5-4 to TRBJ2-7, with 8 bases matching TRBD2. The CDR3 contains 14 residues. Germline CDR1 reads SGHNT; CDR2 reads YYREEE (reference sequence). The trim removed 7 bases at V and 2 bases at J, leaving 8 bases unmatched. The CDR3 sequence: CASRAGDFAYEQYF. CDR3 coding DNA: TGTGCCAGCCGAGCGGGGGACTTCGCCTACGAGCAGTACTTC. Drawing the rest from reference TRBV5-4 and TRBJ2-7, the complete variable domain is ETGVTQSPTHLIKTRGQQVTLRCSSQSGHNTVSWYQQALGQGPQFIFQYYREEENGRGNFPPRFSGLQFPNYSSELNVNALELDDSALYLCASRAGDFAYEQYFGPGTRLTVT.

This clone is a singleton in its sample. V usage is TRBV2 and J usage is TRBJ2-3; TRBD2 matches 13 bases. The CDR3 contains 15 residues. Germline assignment: CDR1 SNHLY and CDR2 FYNNEI. Losses at the gene ends were 10 bases for V and 4 bases for J; bases not matched to a gene: 8. The CDR3 is CAIPGLAGSPDTQYF. The CDR3 DNA is TGTGCCATTCCGGGACTAGCGGGATCCCCAGATACGCAGTATTTT. Combining the CDR3 with reference TRBV2 and TRBJ2-3 gives the whole variable domain EPEVTQTPSHQVTQMGQEVILRCVPISNHLYFYWYRQILGQKVEFLVSFYNNEISEKSEIFDDQFSVERPDGSNFTLKIRSTKLEDSAMYFCAIPGLAGSPDTQYFGPGTRLTVL.

The chain has TRBV28 and TRBJ2-1; tentative D call: TRBD2 (5 bases). Deletions cut 6 bases from V and 12 bases from J, with 18 bases between. CDR1 and CDR2 (germline): MDHEN, SYDVKM. The CDR3 runs to 13 residues. The CDR3 DNA sequence: TGTGCCAGCAGGCCCCCGGGAATGAATTCGCAGTTCTTC. Its translation: CASRPPGMNSQFF.